This TCR beta chain appears in the sequencing data of a study of beta chain features in type 1 diabetes (dated by TCRdb to 2017 to 2018). Context from the whole study: Patients and healthy donors did not differ in mean age, gender distribution, total cell number or subset yield. In the study, TCRB repertoires of sorted circulating CD4+ T cell subsets from recently diagnosed type 1 diabetes patients were compared with those of matched healthy donors. Naive and central memory subsets were obtained from all 30 or so donors, but regulatory and stem cell-like memory subsets were isolated from only 8 patients and 8 healthy donors. A total of 90 million to 140 million sorted cells were examined across all samples, and RNA yield correlated strongly with the number of cells per subset. Here is what the overall study found, with its caveats: Sequencing cDNA rather than genomic DNA could over-represent highly expressing activated cells, although activation and CD3 levels did not differ between groups. Fewer insertions and more nucleotide deletions at VDJ recombination sites were observed in patients with type 1 diabetes, implying thymic rearrangement abnormalities. PCR may preferentially amplify shorter templates, but because patient and control samples were amplified and corrected together, any resulting skew would affect both groups equally. Because the HLA sub-analyses included only small numbers of individuals, any influence of HLA type on TCRB rearrangement was left unresolved. Naive, central memory and regulatory TCRB repertoires appeared to be more similar among patients than among healthy donors. Type 1 diabetes patients showed a moderate but significant shortening of TCRB CDR3 length in all four CD4+ subsets.

The entire isolated RNA was reverse transcribed using the High Capacity cDNA Reverse Transcription Kit, and thus expressed TCRB transcripts were sequenced. Survey-depth immunoSEQ sequencing was performed on stem cell-like memory T cell samples, with an average of around 970,000 total reads per sample. Sorted cells were lysed in RLT buffer and RNA was extracted with DNase-treated RNeasy Micro or Mini kits, depending on cell number. Each cell subset was processed separately to prevent cross-contamination, with patient and healthy donor samples processed together. The immunoSEQ multiplex PCR was used to amplify TCRB sequences from cDNA, generating 87-bp fragments that spanned the CDR3 region. The amplicons were sequenced using the Illumina HiSeq platform. In the original analysis: Synthetic template baselines were used to correct PCR bias computationally, reads within Hamming distance 2 were collapsed, and singletons that could not be merged were discarded. Reads were aligned against IMGT so that V, D and J genes, CDR3 length and insertions or deletions at six rearrangement sites could be assigned. Within each subset, clonotype counts were normalized to sorted cell number, after which true diversity and Gini coefficients were computed with the tcR R package. The overlap coefficient, calculated on TCRB nucleotide sequences, was used to measure repertoire sharing. What TCRdb holds here is the immuneACCESS table cut down to in-frame rearrangements. Part of the clones is not present; checked against another copy, under half of the missing clones reflect an unresolved V gene, and the others are unexplained. V, J and clone size are those of that table, while D and trimming were read from the DNA. The sample contains about 110,000 clones, roughly 43% of them found a single time. Together, the top ten hold over 0.065% of the sample.

CDR1 GTSNPN and CDR2 SVGIG were looked up in the germline V gene (reference sequence). The V and J ends are trimmed by 2 bases and 5 bases, leaving 13 bases between them. From the cysteine up to the phenylalanine, the CDR3 has a length of 14 residues. The entry retains the CDR3 DNA only, 42 bases that are in frame from base 1. This clone was detected a few times. The clone's antigen remains unknown. There are no base qualities to consult, and no much larger clone falls within one base. From each donor, a single peripheral blood sample of 95 to 150 mL on average was drawn into heparinised tubes. A BD FACSAria II was used to sort naive, central memory, regulatory and stem cell-like memory CD4+ T cells with a panel that included CD45RO, CCR7, CD25, CD127, CD95 and CD27. A purity above 95% was achieved for all sorted populations. PBMCs were isolated immediately by Lymphoprep density gradient centrifugation and stained directly without culture. So that batch effects would be minimized, each experiment stained and sorted samples in pairs, pairing one healthy donor with one patient.

The rearrangement combines TRBV30 with TRBJ1-5; TRBD1 could be the D gene, as 5 bases match. Sequencing was done on a sample of stem cell memory CD4+ T cells from blood. This sample's cell subset or site label indicates: stem cell-like memory CD4+ T cells. The TCR originated in a woman aged 18-29 years in good health. The CDR3 region: CAWSPRTFHQPQHF. Read as DNA, the sequence is TGTGCCTGGAGTCCACGGACATTCCATCAGCCCCAGCATTTT.